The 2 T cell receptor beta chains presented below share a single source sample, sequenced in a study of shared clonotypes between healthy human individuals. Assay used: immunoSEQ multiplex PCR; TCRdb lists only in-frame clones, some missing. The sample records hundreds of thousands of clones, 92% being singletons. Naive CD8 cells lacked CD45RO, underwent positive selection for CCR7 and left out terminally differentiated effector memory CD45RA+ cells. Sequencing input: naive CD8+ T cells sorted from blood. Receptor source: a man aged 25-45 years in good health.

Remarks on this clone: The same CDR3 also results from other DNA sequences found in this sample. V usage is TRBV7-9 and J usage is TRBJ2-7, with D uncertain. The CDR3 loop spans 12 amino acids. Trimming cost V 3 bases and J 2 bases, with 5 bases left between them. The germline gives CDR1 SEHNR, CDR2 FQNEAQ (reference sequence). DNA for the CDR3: TGTGCCAGCAGCTTCAGCACCTACGAGCAGTACTTC. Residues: CASSFSTYEQYF.

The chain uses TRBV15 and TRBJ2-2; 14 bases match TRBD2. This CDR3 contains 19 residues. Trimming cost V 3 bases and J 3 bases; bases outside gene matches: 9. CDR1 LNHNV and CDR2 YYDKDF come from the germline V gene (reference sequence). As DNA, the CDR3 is TGTGCCACCAGCAGGACCGGGACTAGCGGGAGTAGGGACACCGGGGAGCTGTTTTTT. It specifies CATSRTGTSGSRDTGELFF.